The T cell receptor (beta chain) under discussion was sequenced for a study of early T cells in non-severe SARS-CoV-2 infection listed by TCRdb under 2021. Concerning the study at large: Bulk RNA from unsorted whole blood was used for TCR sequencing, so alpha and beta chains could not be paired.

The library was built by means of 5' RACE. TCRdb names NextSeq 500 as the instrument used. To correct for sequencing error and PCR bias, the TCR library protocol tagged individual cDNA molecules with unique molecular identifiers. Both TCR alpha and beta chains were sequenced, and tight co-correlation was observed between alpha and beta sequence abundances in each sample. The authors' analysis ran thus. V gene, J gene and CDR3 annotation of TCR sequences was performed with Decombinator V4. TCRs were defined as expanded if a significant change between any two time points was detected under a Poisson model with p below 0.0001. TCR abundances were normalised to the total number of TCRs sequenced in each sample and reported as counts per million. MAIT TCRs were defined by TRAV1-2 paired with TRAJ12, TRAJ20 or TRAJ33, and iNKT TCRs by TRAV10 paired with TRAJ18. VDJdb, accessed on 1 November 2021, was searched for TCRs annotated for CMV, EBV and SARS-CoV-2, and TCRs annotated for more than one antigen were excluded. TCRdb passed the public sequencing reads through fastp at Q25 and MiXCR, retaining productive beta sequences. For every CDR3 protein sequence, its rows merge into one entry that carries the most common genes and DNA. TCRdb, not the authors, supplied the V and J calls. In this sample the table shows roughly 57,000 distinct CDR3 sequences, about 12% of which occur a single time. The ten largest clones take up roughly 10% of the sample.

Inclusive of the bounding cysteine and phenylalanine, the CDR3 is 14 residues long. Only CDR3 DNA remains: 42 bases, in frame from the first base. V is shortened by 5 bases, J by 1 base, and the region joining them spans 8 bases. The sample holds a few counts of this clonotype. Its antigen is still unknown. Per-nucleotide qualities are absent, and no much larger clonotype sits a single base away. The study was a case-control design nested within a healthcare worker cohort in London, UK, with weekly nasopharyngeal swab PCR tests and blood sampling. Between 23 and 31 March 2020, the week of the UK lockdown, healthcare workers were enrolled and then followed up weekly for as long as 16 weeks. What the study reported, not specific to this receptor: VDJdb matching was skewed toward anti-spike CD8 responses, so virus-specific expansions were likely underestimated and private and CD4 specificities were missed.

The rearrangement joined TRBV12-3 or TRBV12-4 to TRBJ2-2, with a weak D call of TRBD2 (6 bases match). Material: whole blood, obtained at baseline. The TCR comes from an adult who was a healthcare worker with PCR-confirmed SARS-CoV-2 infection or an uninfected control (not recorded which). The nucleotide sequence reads TGTGCCAGCAGTCCGGGACTGAACACCGGGGAGCTGTTTTTT. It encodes CASSPGLNTGELFF.